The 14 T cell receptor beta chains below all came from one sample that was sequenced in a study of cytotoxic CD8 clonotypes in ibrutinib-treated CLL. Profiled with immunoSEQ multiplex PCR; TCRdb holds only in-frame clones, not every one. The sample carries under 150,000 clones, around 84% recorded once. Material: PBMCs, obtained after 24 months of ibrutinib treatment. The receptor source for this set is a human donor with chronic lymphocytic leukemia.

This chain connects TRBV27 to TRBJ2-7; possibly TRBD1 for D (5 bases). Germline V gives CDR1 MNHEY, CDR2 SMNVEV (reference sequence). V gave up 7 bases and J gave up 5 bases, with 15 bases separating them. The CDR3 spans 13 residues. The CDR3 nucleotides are TGTGCCAGCAAAGGCAGGGTAGCCCACGAGCAGTACTTC. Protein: CASKGRVAHEQYF.

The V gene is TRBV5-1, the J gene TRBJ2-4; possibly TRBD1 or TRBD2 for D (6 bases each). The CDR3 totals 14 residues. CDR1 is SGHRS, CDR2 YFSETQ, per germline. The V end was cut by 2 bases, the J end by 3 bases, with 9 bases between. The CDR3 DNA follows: TGCGCCAGCAGCTTTGGAGGGGGCAAAAACATTCAGTACTTC. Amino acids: CASSFGGGKNIQYF.

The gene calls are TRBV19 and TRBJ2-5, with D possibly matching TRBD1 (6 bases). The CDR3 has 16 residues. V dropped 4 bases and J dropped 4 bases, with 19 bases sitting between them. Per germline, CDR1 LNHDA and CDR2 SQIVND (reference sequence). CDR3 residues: CASSNTGLTLGETQYF. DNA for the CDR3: TGTGCCAGTAGTAACACAGGGCTAACCCTGGGAGAGACCCAGTACTTC.

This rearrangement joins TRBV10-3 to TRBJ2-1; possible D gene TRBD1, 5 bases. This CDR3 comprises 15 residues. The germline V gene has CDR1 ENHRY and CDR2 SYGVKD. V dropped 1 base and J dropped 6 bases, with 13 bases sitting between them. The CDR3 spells CAISEFGLQGNEQFF. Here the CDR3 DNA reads TGTGCCATCAGTGAGTTTGGTCTGCAGGGCAATGAGCAGTTCTTC.

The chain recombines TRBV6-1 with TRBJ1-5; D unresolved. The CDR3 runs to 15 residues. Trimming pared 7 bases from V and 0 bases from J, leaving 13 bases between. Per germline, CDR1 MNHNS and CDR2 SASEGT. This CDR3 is CASTQRTDSNQPQHF. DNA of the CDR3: TGTGCCAGCACCCAAAGGACGGATAGCAATCAGCCCCAGCATTTT.

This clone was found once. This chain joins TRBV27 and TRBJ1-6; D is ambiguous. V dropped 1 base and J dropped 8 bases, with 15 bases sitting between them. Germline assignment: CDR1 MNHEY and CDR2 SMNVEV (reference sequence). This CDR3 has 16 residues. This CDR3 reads CASSLLARRKHSPLHF. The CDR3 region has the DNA TGTGCCAGCAGTTTATTAGCCCGACGGAAGCATTCACCCCTCCACTTT.

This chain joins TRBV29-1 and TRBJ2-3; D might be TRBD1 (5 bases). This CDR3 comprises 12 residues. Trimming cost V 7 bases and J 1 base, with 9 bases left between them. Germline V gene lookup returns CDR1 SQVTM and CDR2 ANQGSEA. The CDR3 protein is CSGQQGTDTQYF. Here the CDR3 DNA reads TGCAGCGGACAACAGGGCACAGATACGCAGTATTTT.

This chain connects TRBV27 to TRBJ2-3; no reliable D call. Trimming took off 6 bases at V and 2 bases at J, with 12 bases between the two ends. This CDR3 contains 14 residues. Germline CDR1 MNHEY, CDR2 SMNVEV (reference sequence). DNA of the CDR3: TGTGCCAGCAGCCCAAACCCAGCCACAGATACGCAGTATTTT. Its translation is CASSPNPATDTQYF.

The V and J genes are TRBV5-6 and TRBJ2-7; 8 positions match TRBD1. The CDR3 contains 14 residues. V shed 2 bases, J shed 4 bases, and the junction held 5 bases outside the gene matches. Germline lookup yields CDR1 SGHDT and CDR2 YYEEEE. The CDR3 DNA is TGTGCCAGCAGCTTAGCAGGGGGCTTTTACGAGCAGTACTTC. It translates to CASSLAGGFYEQYF.

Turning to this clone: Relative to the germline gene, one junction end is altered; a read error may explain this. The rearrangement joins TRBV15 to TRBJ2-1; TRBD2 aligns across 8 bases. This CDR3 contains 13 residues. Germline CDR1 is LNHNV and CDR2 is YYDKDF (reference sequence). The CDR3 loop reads CATSRTGLVGRVF. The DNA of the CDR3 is TGTGCCACCAGCAGGACGGGACTAGTTGGGCGGGTCTTC.

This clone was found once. The CDR3 protein is CASRLRPFYEQYF. CDR3 nucleotides: TGTGCCAGCCGCCTGAGGCCCTTCTACGAGCAGTACTTC. This chain uses TRBV6-1 with TRBJ2-7; D uncertain. V was clipped by 8 bases and J by 3 bases, with 14 bases between them. From germline, CDR1 is MNHNS and CDR2 SASEGT. The CDR3 loop spans 13 amino acids.

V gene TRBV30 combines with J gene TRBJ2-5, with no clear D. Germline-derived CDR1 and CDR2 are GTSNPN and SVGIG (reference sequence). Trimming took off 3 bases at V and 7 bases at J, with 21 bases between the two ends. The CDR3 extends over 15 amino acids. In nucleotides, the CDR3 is TGTGCCTGGAGCCCCAACGGAACACCGGGTGGGACCCAGTACTTC. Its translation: CAWSPNGTPGGTQYF.

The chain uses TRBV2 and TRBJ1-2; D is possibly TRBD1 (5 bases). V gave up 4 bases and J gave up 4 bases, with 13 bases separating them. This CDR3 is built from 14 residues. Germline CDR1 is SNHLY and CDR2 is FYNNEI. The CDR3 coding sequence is TGTGCCAGCAGTGTCCATCCAGGGTCCTATGGCTACACCTTC. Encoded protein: CASSVHPGSYGYTF.

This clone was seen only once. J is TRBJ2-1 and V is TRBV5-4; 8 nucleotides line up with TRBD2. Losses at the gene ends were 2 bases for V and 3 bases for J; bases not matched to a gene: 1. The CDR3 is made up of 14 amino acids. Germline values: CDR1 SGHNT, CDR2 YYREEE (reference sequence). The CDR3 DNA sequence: TGTGCCAGCAGCTTCGCGGGGGGCTACAATGAGCAGTTCTTC. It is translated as CASSFAGGYNEQFF.